This is a list of T cell receptor beta chains from one sample in a study of CD4 and CD8 cells across lung adenocarcinoma regions. TCRdb reanalysed the PCR reads using MiXCR and keeps one entry per CDR3 protein. The sample shows thousands of distinct CDR3 sequences, less than 55% of them seen only once. Sequenced input: CD4+ T cells from the margin of a lung tumor. The origin of the receptors is a male donor with lung adenocarcinoma. The CD4 and CD8 labels of this study may be unreliable. The CDR3 runs from the conserved cysteine through the conserved F or W. A D gene is named only where the DNA matches it firmly. A row's size may be missing; if present it is once, few, many or a size class.

TRBD1	TRBV7-6	TRBJ2-5	-	TGTGCCAGCAGCGTGGGGTTAGGGGGCGCTGCACAGCAGACCCAGTATTTC	CASSVGLGGAAQQTQYF
-	TRBV6-1	TRBJ2-2	-	TGTGCCAGCAGCGGACGGCCGGAGGGGACAGATACGCAGTTTTTT	CASSGRPEGTDTQFF
-	TRBV27	TRBJ2-2	-	TGTGCCAGCCAGGCGATGGGCACCGGTGAGCTGTATTTT	CASQAMGTGELYF
TRBD2	TRBV7-2	TRBJ2-1	many	TGTGCCAGCAGCTTGGGACTAGCGGTCGATGAGCAGTTCTTC	CASSLGLAVDEQFF
-	TRBV4-1	TRBJ2-5	-	TGCGCCGCGGGGCACGGGGGCTGGGACCCAGAGACCCAGTACTTC	CAAGHGGWDPETQYF
TRBD2	TRBV6-2/TRBV6-3	TRBJ2-3	many	TGTGCCAGCGGTGGGACTAGCGGGACCACGCAGTATTTT	CASGGTSGTTQYF
TRBD2	TRBV4-1	TRBJ2-1	many	TGCGCCAGCAGCCAAGATGGGATAGCGGGAGGCCCCTACAATGAGCAGTTCTTC	CASSQDGIAGGPYNEQFF
-	TRBV7-8	TRBJ2-7	few	TGTGCCAGCAGCTACACTAGTAATCCCTACGAGCAGTACTTC	CASSYTSNPYEQYF
-	TRBV6-1	TRBJ2-7	-	TGTGCCAGCAGTGATCGTTGGGGGATCGGCGCCTACGAGCAGTACTTC	CASSDRWGIGAYEQYF
TRBD1	TRBV10-2	TRBJ2-5	-	TGCGCCAGCAGATGGAACAGGGGCCAAGAGACCCAGTACTTC	CASRWNRGQETQYF
TRBD2	TRBV6-2/TRBV6-3	TRBJ2-1	many	TGTGCCAGCAGACCGGGGGGGGGCAGCTCCTACAATGAGCAGTTCTTC	CASRPGGGSSYNEQFF
-	TRBV7-2	TRBJ2-1	-	TGTGCCAGCAGAGATCCTAGGGGATCCTACAATGAGCAGTTCTTC	CASRDPRGSYNEQFF
TRBD1	TRBV6-1	TRBJ2-3	many	TGTGCCAGGCGAACCGGGACAGGGGACCTTAAGGGCACAGATACGCAGTATTTT	CARRTGTGDLKGTDTQYF
-	TRBV27	TRBJ2-7	-	TGCGGGGGTGCTCCCCCGGGCGCCTCCGCGCAGTACTTC	CGGAPPGASAQYF
-	TRBV12-3/TRBV12-4	TRBJ2-1	medium-sized	TGTGCCAGCAGTTTCTGGACCCAGGGGAATGAGCAGTTCTTC	CASSFWTQGNEQFF
TRBD2	TRBV6-1	TRBJ2-3	many	TGTGCCAGCAGAGAGGTAGCGGGAGGGCCATCAGATACGCAGTATTTT	CASREVAGGPSDTQYF
-	TRBV7-2	TRBJ1-1	many	TGTGCCAGCAGCTTTTCAGGGAACACTGAAGCTTTCTTT	CASSFSGNTEAFF
TRBD1	TRBV6-1	TRBJ1-1	-	TGTGCCAGCAGCTCCACCGGGACAGGGGACACTGAAGCTTTCTTT	CASSSTGTGDTEAFF
-	TRBV27	TRBJ2-3	-	TGTGCCAGCATTGGGCTGACACCGTATACGCAGTATTTT	CASIGLTPYTQYF
TRBD2	TRBV12-3/TRBV12-4	TRBJ2-3	many	TGTGCCAGCAGTAATCCTAGCGGGAGGGGGAGAGATACGCAGTATTTT	CASSNPSGRGRDTQYF
-	TRBV4-1	TRBJ2-1	many	TGCGCCAGCAGCCAAGAGGCGGGAAGAAGCTTAAGTGAGCAGTTCTTC	CASSQEAGRSLSEQFF
-	TRBV12-3/TRBV12-4	TRBJ1-2	-	TGTGCCAGCAGTTTCGGAGGCCCTAACTATGGCTACACCTTC	CASSFGGPNYGYTF
-	TRBV6-1	TRBJ2-3	-	TGTGCCAGCAGTGGAATCGGATTGAACACCGGGACGCAGTATTTT	CASSGIGLNTGTQYF
-	TRBV27	TRBJ2-5	many	TGTGCCAGCAGTTTATTTCGGGGGGCCACCCAGACCCAGTACTTC	CASSLFRGATQTQYF
-	TRBV7-2	TRBJ2-5	-	TGTGCCAGCAGCTCCGGGGCGGTAGAGACCCAGTACTTC	CASSSGAVETQYF
TRBD1	TRBV10-1	TRBJ2-1	-	TGCGCCAGCAGTCCGGGACAGGGGGCGGATGAGCAGTTCTTC	CASSPGQGADEQFF
TRBD1	TRBV7-6	TRBJ1-6	few	TGTGCCAGCAGCAAACAGGGGTATTCACCCCTCCACTTT	CASSKQGYSPLHF
TRBD1	TRBV6-1	TRBJ2-3	many	TGTGCCAGCATGGACAGGGGGCGCACAGATACGCAGTATTTT	CASMDRGRTDTQYF
TRBD1	TRBV7-7	TRBJ2-5	-	TGTGCTAGCAGCCGTGACAGGGCCCAAGGGGAGACCCAGTACTTC	CASSRDRAQGETQYF